The sequence of this TCR beta chain was determined in a study of cytomegalovirus exposure and HLA in healthy donors. At the level of the study: There were 70 million to 95 million unique TCRs (from HLA-typed donors) in an early data release. General study findings and limits: The authors listed 150 to 200 TCR beta chains as cytomegalovirus-associated.

Points on this clone: Antigen specificity is unknown.

The study ran its PCR with 60 Vbeta and 13 Jbeta primers. Generated by immunoSEQ multiplex PCR, the TCRdb table keeps only in-frame clones and is missing some. Its listing shows about 99,000 clones. The CDR3 consists of 14 residues. Germline CDR1 and CDR2: SGHTA and FQGNSA. Trimming pared 3 bases from V and 0 bases from J, leaving 6 bases between. The material sequenced was PBMCs. The rearrangement links TRBV7-2 to TRBJ1-3; D remains unclear. This clonotype originated in a man aged 35 to 55 in good health and CMV-seronegative. CDR3 protein: CASSFGGSGNTIYF. CDR3 coding DNA: TGTGCCAGCAGCTTTGGCGGCTCTGGAAACACCATATATTTT.